One T cell receptor beta chain is described in this entry. This sample stems from a study of blood T cell repertoires in COVID-19. Study-level background: COVID-19 samples collected from the United States, Italy and Spain covered acute and convalescent phases. Sources were T cells, B-cell-depleted T cells, or PBMCs; the material itself was cDNA or gDNA.

Germline V gene sequence: CDR1 LNHDA, CDR2 SQIVND (reference sequence). V was trimmed by 3 bases and J by 3 bases, leaving 12 bases between them. The CDR3 loop spans 14 amino acids. Method: immunoSEQ multiplex PCR; TCRdb's copy keeps in-frame clones and lacks some. This sample has approximately 200,000 clones, with around 86% found just once. V usage is TRBV19 and J usage is TRBJ2-7; D remains ambiguous. The sequence came from a man aged 25-40 years in a cohort exposed to, infected with or recovered from COVID-19 (not recorded which). Sequenced input: PBMCs or T cells enriched from blood (not recorded which). The CDR3 loop reads CASSIPGSHYEQYF. CDR3 nucleotides: TGTGCCAGTAGTATCCCGGGTTCCCACTACGAGCAGTACTTC.